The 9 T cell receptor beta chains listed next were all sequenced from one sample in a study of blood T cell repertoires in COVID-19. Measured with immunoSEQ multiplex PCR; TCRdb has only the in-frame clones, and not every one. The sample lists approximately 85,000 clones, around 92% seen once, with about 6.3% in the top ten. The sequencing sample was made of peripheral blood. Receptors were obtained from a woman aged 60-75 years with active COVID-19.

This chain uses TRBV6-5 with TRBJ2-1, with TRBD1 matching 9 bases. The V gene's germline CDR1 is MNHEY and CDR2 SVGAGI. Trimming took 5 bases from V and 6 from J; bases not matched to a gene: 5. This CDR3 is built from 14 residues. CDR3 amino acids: CASSRDREFNEQFF. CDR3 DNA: TGTGCCAGCAGTCGGGACAGGGAATTCAATGAGCAGTTCTTC.

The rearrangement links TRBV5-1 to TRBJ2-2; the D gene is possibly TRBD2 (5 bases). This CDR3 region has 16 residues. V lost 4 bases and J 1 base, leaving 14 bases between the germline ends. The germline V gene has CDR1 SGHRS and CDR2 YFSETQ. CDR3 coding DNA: TGCGCCAGCAGCCCCCTATCTAGCCAGAACACCGGGGAGCTGTTTTTT. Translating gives CASSPLSSQNTGELFF.

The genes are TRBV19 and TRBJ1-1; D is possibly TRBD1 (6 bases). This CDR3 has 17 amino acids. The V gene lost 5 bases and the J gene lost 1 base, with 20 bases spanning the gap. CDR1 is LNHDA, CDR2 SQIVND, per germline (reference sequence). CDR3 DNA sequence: TGTGCCAGTAGTCTGGACAGAGCCCTCCCGAGGAACACTGAAGCTTTCTTT. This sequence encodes CASSLDRALPRNTEAFF.

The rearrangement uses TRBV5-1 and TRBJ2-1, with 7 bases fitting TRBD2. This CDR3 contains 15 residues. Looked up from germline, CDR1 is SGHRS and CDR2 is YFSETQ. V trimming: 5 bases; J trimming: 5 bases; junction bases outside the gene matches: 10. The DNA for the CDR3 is TGCGCCAGCAGTCTCAAGCGGGATGGAAACAATGAGCAGTTCTTC. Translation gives CASSLKRDGNNEQFF.

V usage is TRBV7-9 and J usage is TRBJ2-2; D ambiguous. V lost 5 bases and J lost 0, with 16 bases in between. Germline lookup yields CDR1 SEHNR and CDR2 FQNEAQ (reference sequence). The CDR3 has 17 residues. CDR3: CASSPRKWAANTGELFF. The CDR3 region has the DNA TGTGCCAGCAGCCCCAGGAAATGGGCCGCGAACACCGGGGAGCTGTTTTTT.

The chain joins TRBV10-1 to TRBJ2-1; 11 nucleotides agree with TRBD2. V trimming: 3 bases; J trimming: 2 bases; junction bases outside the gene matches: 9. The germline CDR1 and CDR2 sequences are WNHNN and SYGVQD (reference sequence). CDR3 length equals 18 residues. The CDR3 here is CASSERASGRSPYNEQFF. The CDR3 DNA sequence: TGCGCCAGCAGTGAAAGGGCTAGCGGGAGGAGTCCCTACAATGAGCAGTTCTTC.

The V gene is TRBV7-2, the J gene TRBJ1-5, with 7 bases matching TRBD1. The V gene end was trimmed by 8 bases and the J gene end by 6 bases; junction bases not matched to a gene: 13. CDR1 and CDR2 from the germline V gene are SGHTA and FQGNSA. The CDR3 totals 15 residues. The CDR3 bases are TGTGCCAGCGGACAGACAGGGTTGAAGGGTCAGCCCCAGCATTTT. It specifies CASGQTGLKGQPQHF.

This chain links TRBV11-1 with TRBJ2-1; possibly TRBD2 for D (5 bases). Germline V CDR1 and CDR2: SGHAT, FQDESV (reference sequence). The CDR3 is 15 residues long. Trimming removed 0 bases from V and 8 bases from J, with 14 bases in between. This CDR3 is CASSLASIEGYEQFF. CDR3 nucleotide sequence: TGTGCCAGCAGCTTAGCGAGTATCGAGGGTTATGAGCAGTTCTTC.

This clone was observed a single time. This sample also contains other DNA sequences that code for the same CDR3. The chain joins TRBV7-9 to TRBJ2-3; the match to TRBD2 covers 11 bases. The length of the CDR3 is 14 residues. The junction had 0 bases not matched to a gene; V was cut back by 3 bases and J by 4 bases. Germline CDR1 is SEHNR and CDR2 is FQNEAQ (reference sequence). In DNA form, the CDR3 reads TGTGCCAGCAGCTTTAGCGGGGGGGCAGATACGCAGTATTTT. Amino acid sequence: CASSFSGGADTQYF. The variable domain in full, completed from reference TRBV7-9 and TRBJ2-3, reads DTGVSQNPRHKITKRGQNVTFRCDPISEHNRLYWYRQTLGQGPEFLTYFQNEAQLEKSRLLSDRFSAERPKGSFSTLEIQRTEQGDSAMYLCASSFSGGADTQYFGPGTRLTVL.